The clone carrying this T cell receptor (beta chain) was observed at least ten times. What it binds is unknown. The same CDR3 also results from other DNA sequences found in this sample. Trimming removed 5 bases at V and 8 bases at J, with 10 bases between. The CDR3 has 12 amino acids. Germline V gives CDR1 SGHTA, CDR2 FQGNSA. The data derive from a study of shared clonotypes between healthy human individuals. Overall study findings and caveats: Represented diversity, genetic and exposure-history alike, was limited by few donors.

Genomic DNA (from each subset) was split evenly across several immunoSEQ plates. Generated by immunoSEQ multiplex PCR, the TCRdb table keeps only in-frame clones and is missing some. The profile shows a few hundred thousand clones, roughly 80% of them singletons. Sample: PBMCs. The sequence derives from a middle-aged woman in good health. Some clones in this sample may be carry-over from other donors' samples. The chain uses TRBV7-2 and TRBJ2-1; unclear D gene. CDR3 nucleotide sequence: TGTGCCAGCAGCAGAACCTTGGATGAGCAGTTCTTC. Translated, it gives CASSRTLDEQFF.